This is a list of T cell receptor beta chains from one sample in a study of blood T cell repertoires in COVID-19. This table comes from immunoSEQ multiplex PCR, and its TCRdb copy is limited to in-frame clones, with some not included. The sample shows 250,000 to 300,000 clones, approximately 92% of them seen only once. Specimen: PBMCs or T cells enriched from blood (not recorded which). Receptors originate from a woman in her 30s who had recovered from COVID-19. Each CDR3 is given with its conserved first and last residue. A D gene is named only where the DNA matches it firmly. Part of the rows lack a size; the others show once, few, many or a class for expanded clones.

clone size,D gene,J gene,V gene,CDR3 DNA,CDR3 protein
NA,NA,TRBJ2-7,TRBV7-2,TGTGCCAGCAGTCAAGGCAACAGCCCCCTTTACGAGCAGTACTTC,CASSQGNSPLYEQYF
NA,NA,TRBJ2-5,TRBV6-5,TGTGCCAGCAGTTACTCGGCTAGCCACGAGACCCAGTACTTC,CASSYSASHETQYF
few,NA,TRBJ1-4,TRBV19,TGTGCCAGTAGGACCGGAGAACGGAGAGGGGAAAAACTGTTTTTT,CASRTGERRGEKLFF
NA,TRBD1,TRBJ2-2,TRBV10-1,TGCGCCAGCAGCTATGGACAGGGACAAAGGGAGCTGTTTTTT,CASSYGQGQRELFF
NA,TRBD1,TRBJ2-2,TRBV19,TGTGCCAGTAGGGCACAGGGGCGGAACACCGGGGAGCTGTTTTTT,CASRAQGRNTGELFF
NA,TRBD2,TRBJ2-1,TRBV19,TGTGCCAGTAGTATCCCTCGCGGGAGATACGACTACAATGAGCAGTTCTTC,CASSIPRGRYDYNEQFF
once,NA,TRBJ1-5,TRBV12-3/TRBV12-4,TGTGCCAGCAGCCAGACAGGCCGAGGGCCCCAGCATTTT,CASSQTGRGPQHF
NA,NA,TRBJ1-1,TRBV6-4,TGTGCCAGCAGTGAAACGGGGGTAGTCGGTGAAGCTTTCTTT,CASSETGVVGEAFF
few,TRBD1,TRBJ2-1,TRBV10-3,TGTGCCATCAGTGAACCGGGACAGCAGTACAATGAGCAGTTCTTC,CAISEPGQQYNEQFF
NA,TRBD2,TRBJ2-7,TRBV28,TGTGCCAGCAGGCTTGGGACTAGCGGGAGGTACGAGCAGTACTTC,CASRLGTSGRYEQYF
NA,TRBD2,TRBJ2-5,TRBV7-7,TGTGCTAGCAGCTTAACTTCCGGGACTAGTCTCGGGGAGACCCAGTACTTC,CASSLTSGTSLGETQYF
NA,TRBD2,TRBJ2-2,TRBV14,TGTGCCAGCAGCCCCGGACTAGCGGGAACGAACACCGGGGAGCTGTTTTTT,CASSPGLAGTNTGELFF
NA,NA,TRBJ1-3,TRBV18,TGTGCCAGCTCACCAGATCGGGGATTCAACACCATATATTTT,CASSPDRGFNTIYF
NA,NA,TRBJ1-5,TRBV19,TGTGCCAGTAGTATAGAGGCCGGAGGTAGCAATCAGCCCCAGCATTTT,CASSIEAGGSNQPQHF
NA,NA,TRBJ2-1,TRBV27,TGTGCCAGCGAGAATCCACCCTATGAGCAGTTCTTC,CASENPPYEQFF
NA,TRBD2,TRBJ2-3,TRBV5-1,TGCGCCAGCAGCTTGGGTGGCCTAGCGGGAGGGCCGCGTACAGATACGCAGTATTTT,CASSLGGLAGGPRTDTQYF